Following are 14 T cell receptor beta chains from one sample sequenced in a study of blood T cell repertoires in COVID-19. Only in-frame clones appear in the TCRdb table, and some are missing; sequencing was by immunoSEQ multiplex PCR. In the table there are 200,000 to 300,000 clones, roughly 82% of which are singletons. Sequenced input: peripheral blood. These receptors came from a man between 35 and 55 years old who had recovered from COVID-19.

This rearrangement joins TRBV3-1 (or the pseudogene TRBV3-2) to TRBJ2-6; 7 nucleotides line up with TRBD1. The CDR3 loop spans 16 amino acids. CDR1 is LGHDT, CDR2 YNNKEL, per germline (reference sequence). The V and J ends lost 6 bases and 4 bases, in that order; junction bases with no gene match: 9. CDR3 sequence (DNA): TGTGCCAGCAGAAGGACAGGCGCCCTAGGGGCCAACGTCCTGACTTTC. It encodes CASRRTGALGANVLTF.

This clone came up once. This sequence joins TRBV3-1 (or the pseudogene TRBV3-2) and TRBJ1-2; D not resolved. This CDR3 is 15 amino acids long. Deletions cut 6 bases from V and 0 bases from J, with 14 bases between. Germline-derived CDR1 and CDR2 are LGHDT and YNNKEL (reference sequence). CDR3 sequence (DNA): TGTGCCAGCAGTCTAACTACGTTCCCTAACTATGGCTACACCTTC. Amino acid sequence: CASSLTTFPNYGYTF.

This chain links TRBV19 with TRBJ2-5; TRBD1 aligns across 7 bases. The CDR3 runs 14 residues. The J segment lost 1 base and the V segment lost 3 bases, leaving 2 bases of the junction unmatched. From germline, CDR1 is LNHDA and CDR2 SQIVND (reference sequence). The CDR3 sequence: CASSIPGGQETQYF. CDR3 in DNA: TGTGCCAGTAGTATCCCAGGGGGCCAAGAGACCCAGTACTTC.

The chain has TRBV30 and TRBJ1-1, with TRBD1 identical over 9 bases. There are 14 residues in the CDR3. Germline CDR1 GTSNPN, CDR2 SVGIG (reference sequence). The V gene end was trimmed by 1 base and the J gene end by 6 bases; junction bases not matched to a gene: 6. The CDR3 nucleotides read TGTGCCTGGAGTGCAGACAGGGGGTACGCTGAAGCTTTCTTT. It yields the protein CAWSADRGYAEAFF.

The chain recombines TRBV7-2 with TRBJ1-3; D gene ambiguous. Per germline, CDR1 SGHTA and CDR2 FQGNSA. Trimming removed 2 bases from V and 0 bases from J, with 11 bases in between. There are 16 residues in the CDR3. The CDR3 region is CASSLFSGGSGNTIYF. DNA for the CDR3: TGTGCCAGCAGCTTATTTTCCGGAGGCTCTGGAAACACCATATATTTT.

The chain uses TRBV5-4 and TRBJ2-3; TRBD2 is a possible D gene (5 bases). CDR1 is SGHNT and CDR2 is YYREEE in the germline V gene (reference sequence). Trimming removed 4 bases from V and 4 bases from J, with 10 bases in between. The length of the CDR3 is 13 residues. The DNA of the CDR3 is TGTGCCAGCAGCCGAGGGAGAGCAGATACGCAGTATTTT. It codes for CASSRGRADTQYF.

The V call is TRBV2, the J call TRBJ2-7, with 8 bases identical to TRBD1. The CDR3 covers 14 residues. V shed 4 bases and J 4 bases; nucleotides not matched to a gene: 6. The germline V gene encodes CDR1 SNHLY and CDR2 FYNNEI. The CDR3 nucleotides read TGTGCCAGCAGTGGAGGACAGGGTTGGTACGAGCAGTACTTC. This encodes CASSGGQGWYEQYF.

The V and J genes are TRBV4-3 and TRBJ1-2; TRBD1 is a possible D gene (6 bases). Germline V gene sequence: CDR1 LGHNA, CDR2 YSLEER. V was cut by 4 bases and J by 6 bases, with 18 bases left in between. The CDR3 is 15 residues long. The CDR3 is CASSRNPPPGDGYTF. In DNA, the CDR3 is TGCGCCAGCAGCCGGAATCCGCCTCCAGGGGATGGCTACACCTTC.

This chain links TRBV29-1 with TRBJ1-1, with 8 bases matching TRBD1. The length of the CDR3 is 14 residues. V gave up 7 bases and J gave up 0 bases; unmatched junction bases: 7. Germline CDR1 and CDR2: SQVTM and ANQGSEA. CDR3 region: CSGGDRTLNTEAFF. The CDR3 nucleotides are TGCAGCGGCGGGGACAGGACCTTGAACACTGAAGCTTTCTTT.

The gene calls are TRBV25-1 and TRBJ1-2; D unresolved. The germline CDR1 and CDR2 sequences are MGHDK and SYGVNS. This CDR3 comprises 16 residues. V was trimmed by 3 bases and J by 8 bases, leaving 22 bases between them. This CDR3 is CASSDSMKPPPEGYTF. In DNA, the CDR3 is TGTGCCAGCAGTGACTCTATGAAGCCTCCACCGGAGGGCTACACCTTC.

The chain is built from TRBV5-4 and TRBJ2-5; D possibly corresponds to TRBD2 (5 bases). The V and J ends lost 4 bases and 2 bases respectively, with 24 bases between them. Germline V gene lookup returns CDR1 SGHNT and CDR2 YYREEE (reference sequence). The CDR3 loop spans 18 amino acids. The CDR3 sequence is CASSQMRGGNTAQETQYF. In DNA, the CDR3 is TGTGCCAGCAGCCAAATGAGAGGAGGCAATACGGCACAAGAGACCCAGTACTTC.

The rearrangement joins TRBV18 to TRBJ1-1; D is ambiguous. Germline V gives CDR1 KGHSH, CDR2 LQKENI. The CDR3 spans 14 residues. V was trimmed by 3 bases and J by 0 bases, leaving 8 bases between them. CDR3 coding DNA: TGTGCCAGCTCACCCTCTATTATGAACACTGAAGCTTTCTTT. This gives the protein CASSPSIMNTEAFF.

The chain is built from TRBV9 and TRBJ2-3; D not certain. The germline gives CDR1 SGDLS, CDR2 YYNGEE. Between the trimmed V and J ends, which lost 7 bases and 0 bases, there was a span of 9 bases. The length of the CDR3 is 13 residues. The CDR3 coding sequence is TGTGCCAGCGGCTTTTCCAGCACAGATACGCAGTATTTT. Translated, it gives CASGFSSTDTQYF. Full variable domain (rest looked up from reference TRBV9 and TRBJ2-3): DSGVTQTPKHLITATGQRVTLRCSPRSGDLSVYWYQQSLDQGLQFLIQYYNGEERAKGNILERFSAQQFPDLHSELNLSSLELGDSALYFCASGFSSTDTQYFGPGTRLTVL.

The V gene is TRBV14, the J gene TRBJ2-7; 11 positions match TRBD2. Per the germline V gene, CDR1 is SGHDN and CDR2 is FVKESK. The CDR3 totals 16 residues. Unmatched junction bases numbered 6, after V lost 1 base and J lost 4 bases. CDR3 amino acids: CASSQGLAGLRYEQYF. The CDR3 DNA reads as TGTGCCAGCAGCCAAGGACTAGCGGGGCTAAGGTACGAGCAGTACTTC.